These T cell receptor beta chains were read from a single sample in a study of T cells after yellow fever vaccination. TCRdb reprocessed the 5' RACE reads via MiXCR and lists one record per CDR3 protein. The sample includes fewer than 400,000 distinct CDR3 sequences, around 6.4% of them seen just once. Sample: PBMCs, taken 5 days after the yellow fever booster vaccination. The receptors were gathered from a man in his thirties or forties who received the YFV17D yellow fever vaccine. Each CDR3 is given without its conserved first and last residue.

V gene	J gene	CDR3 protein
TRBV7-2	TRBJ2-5	ASSPGLLAGAQETQY
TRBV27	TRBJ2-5	ASSPGLLSPQY
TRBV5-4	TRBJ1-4	ASTDRDANEKLF
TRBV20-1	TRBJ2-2	SARRIHTGELF
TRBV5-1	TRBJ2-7	ASSFGLAGEGSYEQY
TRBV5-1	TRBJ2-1	ASSLERSDYNEQF
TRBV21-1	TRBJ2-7	ASSKAGQIRYEQY
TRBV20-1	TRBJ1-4	SAGTGRNEKLF
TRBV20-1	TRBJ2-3	SASPPTDTQY
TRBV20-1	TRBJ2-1	SVPGLGRGRKITYNEQF
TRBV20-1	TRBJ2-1	SADHGTSGSLGQF
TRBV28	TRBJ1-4	ASSLLSRTGLV
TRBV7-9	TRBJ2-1	ASSPGLELQF
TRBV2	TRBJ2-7	ASGTDSEGLGQY
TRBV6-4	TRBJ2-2	ASSDPPGFGGELF
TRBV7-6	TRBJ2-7	ASSKEPETGWYEQY
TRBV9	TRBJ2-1	ASSVAGAYNEQF
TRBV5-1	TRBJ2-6	ASSQGGSPSGANVLT
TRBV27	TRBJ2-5	ASSITGTLRPPQETQY
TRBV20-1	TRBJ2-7	SAKSGSLSYEQY
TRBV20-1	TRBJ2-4	SARNLAKNIQY
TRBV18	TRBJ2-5	ASSPQGAGETQY
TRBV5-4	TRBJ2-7	ASSLEWGAGYEQY